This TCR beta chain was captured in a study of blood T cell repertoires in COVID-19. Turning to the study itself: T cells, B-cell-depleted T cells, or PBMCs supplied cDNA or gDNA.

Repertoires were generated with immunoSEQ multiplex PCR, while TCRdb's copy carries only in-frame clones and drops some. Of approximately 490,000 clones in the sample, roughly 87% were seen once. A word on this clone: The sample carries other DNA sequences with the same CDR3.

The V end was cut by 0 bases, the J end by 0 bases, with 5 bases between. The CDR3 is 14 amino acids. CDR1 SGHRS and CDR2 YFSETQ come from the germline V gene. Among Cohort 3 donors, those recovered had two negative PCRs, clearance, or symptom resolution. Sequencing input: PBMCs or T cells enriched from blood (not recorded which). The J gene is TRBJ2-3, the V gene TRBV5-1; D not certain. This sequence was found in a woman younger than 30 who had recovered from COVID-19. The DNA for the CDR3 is TGCGCCAGCAGCTTGGGGGCTAGCACAGATACGCAGTATTTT. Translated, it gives CASSLGASTDTQYF.